A selection of T cell receptor beta chains follows, all from one sample in a study of T cell responses to AZD1222 COVID-19 vaccine. Measured with immunoSEQ multiplex PCR; TCRdb has only the in-frame clones, and not every one. This table has 130,000 to 150,000 clones, approximately 90% appearing once. The sample was peripheral blood, taken on day 0 of AZD1222 vaccination. Receptors originate from an adult in good health. Both conserved end residues are part of each CDR3. D genes are given only for firm matches. Part of the rows lack a size; the others show once, few, many or a class for expanded clones.

D: .
length: 14
J: TRBJ2-1
size: .
V: TRBV6-5
CDR3: CASSRGNIYNEQFF
DNA: TGTGCCAGCAGTAGGGGGAACATTTACAATGAGCAGTTCTTC

D: TRBD2
length: 18
J: TRBJ2-1
size: .
V: TRBV3-1/TRBV3-2
CDR3: CASSPVLAGGPKESEQFF
DNA: TGTGCCAGCAGCCCAGTCTTAGCGGGAGGGCCAAAGGAGAGTGAGCAGTTCTTC

D: .
length: 12
J: TRBJ2-3
size: .
V: TRBV27
CDR3: CASSSIASTQYF
DNA: TGTGCCAGCAGTTCGATCGCGAGTACGCAGTATTTT

D: .
length: 15
J: TRBJ2-3
size: .
V: TRBV15
CDR3: CATSSREPGPDTQYF
DNA: TGTGCCACTTCTAGCCGGGAACCCGGCCCAGATACGCAGTATTTT

D: .
length: 13
J: TRBJ2-7
size: .
V: TRBV27
CDR3: CAQTGRRRAEQYF
DNA: TGTGCCCAAACCGGCAGGCGGAGAGCCGAGCAGTACTTC

D: .
length: 15
J: TRBJ2-7
size: .
V: TRBV11-2
CDR3: CASSYSQGAAYEQYF
DNA: TGTGCCAGCAGCTATTCACAGGGAGCCGCCTACGAGCAGTACTTC

D: .
length: 15
J: TRBJ2-6
size: .
V: TRBV7-8
CDR3: CASSLGFSGANVLTF
DNA: TGTGCCAGCAGCTTGGGCTTCTCTGGGGCCAACGTCCTGACTTTC

D: .
length: 12
J: TRBJ2-1
size: .
V: TRBV6-2/TRBV6-3
CDR3: CASSYLGDEQFF
DNA: TGTGCCAGCAGTTACCTCGGCGATGAGCAGTTCTTC

D: .
length: 15
J: TRBJ1-4
size: .
V: TRBV7-6
CDR3: CASSFSGATNEKLFF
DNA: TGTGCCAGCAGCTTTTCGGGGGCAACTAATGAAAAACTGTTTTTT

D: .
length: 13
J: TRBJ2-5
size: .
V: TRBV29-1
CDR3: CSVARRGVETQYF
DNA: TGCAGCGTCGCACGACGTGGGGTGGAGACCCAGTACTTC

D: .
length: 13
J: TRBJ1-2
size: .
V: TRBV9
CDR3: CASSARDKDGYTF
DNA: TGTGCCAGCAGCGCCCGGGACAAGGATGGCTACACCTTC

D: TRBD1
length: 14
J: TRBJ1-1
size: .
V: TRBV6-5
CDR3: CASSWGQVNTEAFF
DNA: TGTGCCAGCAGTTGGGGACAGGTGAACACTGAAGCTTTCTTT

D: TRBD2
length: 15
J: TRBJ2-7
size: .
V: TRBV3-1/TRBV3-2
CDR3: CASSQGWTSIVEQYF
DNA: TGTGCCAGCAGCCAAGGGTGGACTAGCATCGTCGAGCAGTACTTC

D: .
length: 14
J: TRBJ2-5
size: .
V: TRBV29-1
CDR3: CSVEERARGETQYF
DNA: TGCAGCGTTGAAGAACGGGCTAGGGGAGAGACCCAGTACTTC

D: .
length: 12
J: TRBJ1-6
size: .
V: TRBV12-3/TRBV12-4
CDR3: CASSSGDSPLHF
DNA: TGTGCCAGCAGTTCCGGTGATTCACCCCTCCACTTT

D: TRBD1
length: 17
J: TRBJ2-4
size: once
V: TRBV6-1
CDR3: CASSEPSRGLAKNIQYF
DNA: TGTGCCAGCAGTGAACCCTCGAGGGGGCTAGCCAAAAACATTCAGTACTTC

D: .
length: 15
J: TRBJ2-7
size: .
V: TRBV21-1
CDR3: CASTKGGTETSEQYF
DNA: TGTGCCAGCACCAAGGGGGGGACAGAAACTTCCGAGCAGTACTTC

D: .
length: 13
J: TRBJ2-7
size: .
V: TRBV5-6
CDR3: CASSGDIAYEQYF
DNA: TGTGCCAGCAGCGGGGACATCGCCTACGAGCAGTACTTC

D: .
length: 14
J: TRBJ1-5
size: .
V: TRBV3-1/TRBV3-2
CDR3: CASSQAVSNQPQHF
DNA: TGTGCCAGCAGCCAAGCGGTCAGCAATCAGCCCCAGCATTTT

D: .
length: 12
J: TRBJ1-2
size: .
V: TRBV28
CDR3: CASSLDTDGYTF
DNA: TGTGCCAGCAGTTTAGATACGGATGGCTACACCTTC

D: TRBD1
length: 15
J: TRBJ2-2
size: .
V: TRBV6-5
CDR3: CASRYRGSVTGELFF
DNA: TGTGCCAGCAGATACAGGGGGTCGGTCACCGGGGAGCTGTTTTTT

D: TRBD1
length: 16
J: TRBJ2-5
size: once
V: TRBV7-9
CDR3: CASSLTLQGRGETQYF
DNA: TGTGCCAGCAGCTTAACTTTACAGGGGAGAGGAGAGACCCAGTACTTC

D: .
length: 17
J: TRBJ2-2
size: .
V: TRBV11-2
CDR3: CASSLDSWAANTGELFF
DNA: TGTGCCAGCAGCTTAGACAGTTGGGCGGCGAACACCGGGGAGCTGTTTTTT

D: .
length: 16
J: TRBJ1-5
size: .
V: TRBV21-1
CDR3: CASSKGAGGGNQPQHF
DNA: TGTGCCAGCAGCAAAGGAGCGGGGGGCGGCAATCAGCCCCAGCATTTT

D: TRBD2
length: 18
J: TRBJ2-4
size: .
V: TRBV9
CDR3: CASSALGLAGGAKNIQYF
DNA: TGTGCCAGCAGCGCCTTGGGACTAGCGGGAGGAGCCAAAAACATTCAGTACTTC

D: TRBD2
length: 18
J: TRBJ2-3
size: .
V: TRBV6-2/TRBV6-3
CDR3: CASSSEAGVNPSTDTQYF
DNA: TGTGCCAGCAGTTCCGAGGCGGGGGTAAATCCTAGCACAGATACGCAGTATTTT

D: TRBD2
length: 15
J: TRBJ2-1
size: .
V: TRBV7-6
CDR3: CASTGLAGGGNEQFF
DNA: TGTGCCAGCACCGGACTAGCGGGAGGAGGAAATGAGCAGTTCTTC

D: .
length: 14
J: TRBJ2-1
size: .
V: TRBV4-3
CDR3: CASSQGGPNNEQFF
DNA: TGCGCCAGCAGCCAAGGCGGGCCCAACAATGAGCAGTTCTTC

D: .
length: 15
J: TRBJ1-2
size: .
V: TRBV28
CDR3: CASSPLGGLIDGYTF
DNA: TGTGCCAGCAGCCCTTTGGGCGGCTTGATTGATGGCTACACCTTC

D: .
length: 15
J: TRBJ2-1
size: .
V: TRBV11-2
CDR3: CASSSRLVASNEQFF
DNA: TGTGCCAGCAGCTCCCGACTAGTAGCCAGCAATGAGCAGTTCTTC

D: TRBD2
length: 16
J: TRBJ2-1
size: .
V: TRBV29-1
CDR3: CSVKGLAGGVVNEQFF
DNA: TGCAGCGTTAAGGGACTAGCGGGAGGGGTGGTCAATGAGCAGTTCTTC

D: .
length: 16
J: TRBJ2-4
size: .
V: TRBV19
CDR3: CASSISGRNGPNIQYF
DNA: TGTGCCAGTAGTATCTCCGGGCGGAATGGCCCAAACATTCAGTACTTC

D: TRBD1
length: 13
J: TRBJ1-2
size: .
V: TRBV28
CDR3: CASSPGQGYGYTF
DNA: TGTGCCAGCAGTCCGGGACAGGGCTATGGCTACACCTTC

D: .
length: 12
J: TRBJ1-2
size: .
V: TRBV19
CDR3: CASMSGFSGYTF
DNA: TGTGCCAGCATGTCGGGGTTTAGCGGCTACACCTTC

D: TRBD1
length: 16
J: TRBJ2-1
size: few
V: TRBV18
CDR3: CASSPPLGATGDEQFF
DNA: TGTGCCAGCTCACCACCGCTTGGAGCTACAGGGGATGAGCAGTTCTTC

D: .
length: 13
J: TRBJ2-1
size: .
V: TRBV3-1/TRBV3-2
CDR3: CASSQENYNEQFF
DNA: TGTGCCAGCAGCCAAGAGAACTACAATGAGCAGTTCTTC

D: .
length: 15
J: TRBJ2-1
size: once
V: TRBV28
CDR3: CASSFGGRAYNEQFF
DNA: TGTGCCAGCAGTTTCGGGGGAAGAGCCTACAATGAGCAGTTCTTC

D: .
length: 14
J: TRBJ1-6
size: .
V: TRBV4-3
CDR3: CASSQLSSDSALHF
DNA: TGCGCCAGCAGCCAACTCTCATCCGATTCGGCCCTCCACTTT

D: TRBD1
length: 14
J: TRBJ1-5
size: .
V: TRBV28
CDR3: CASTQGGSNQPQHF
DNA: TGTGCCAGCACCCAGGGGGGAAGCAATCAGCCCCAGCATTTT

D: TRBD1
length: 14
J: TRBJ2-1
size: .
V: TRBV4-2
CDR3: CASSQDVVGQEQFF
DNA: TGTGCCAGCAGCCAAGATGTCGTGGGACAGGAGCAGTTCTTC

D: .
length: 15
J: TRBJ2-3
size: .
V: TRBV2
CDR3: CASSDGPRDSDTQYF
DNA: TGTGCCAGCAGTGACGGCCCCCGGGATTCTGATACGCAGTATTTT

D: TRBD1
length: 17
J: TRBJ1-2
size: .
V: TRBV4-3
CDR3: CASSPTSKTGGPYGYTF
DNA: TGCGCCAGCAGCCCTACAAGTAAAACAGGGGGCCCATATGGCTACACCTTC

D: .
length: 14
J: TRBJ2-1
size: .
V: TRBV2
CDR3: CASKRSASYNEQFF
DNA: TGTGCCAGCAAAAGGAGCGCATCCTACAATGAGCAGTTCTTC

D: .
length: 12
J: TRBJ1-4
size: .
V: TRBV14
CDR3: CASSQGRKQLFF
DNA: TGTGCCAGCAGCCAAGGTAGAAAGCAACTGTTTTTT

D: TRBD2
length: 17
J: TRBJ2-1
size: once
V: TRBV27
CDR3: CASSPILIAGVFNEQFF
DNA: TGTGCCAGCAGCCCAATCTTAATAGCGGGAGTCTTCAATGAGCAGTTCTTC

D: TRBD2
length: 15
J: TRBJ2-7
size: .
V: TRBV7-3
CDR3: CASSPSAGGSYEQYF
DNA: TGTGCCAGCAGCCCCTCAGCGGGAGGAAGCTACGAGCAGTACTTC

D: TRBD1
length: 17
J: TRBJ1-3
size: .
V: TRBV5-1
CDR3: CASSPSPTGGIGNTIYF
DNA: TGCGCCAGCAGCCCTTCTCCGACAGGGGGCATAGGAAACACCATATATTTT

D: TRBD1
length: 13
J: TRBJ1-2
size: once
V: TRBV28
CDR3: CASRRQGSYGYTF
DNA: TGTGCCAGCAGAAGACAGGGATCCTATGGCTACACCTTC

D: .
length: 9
J: TRBJ2-7
size: .
V: TRBV28
CDR3: CASGGEQYF
DNA: TGTGCCAGCGGCGGCGAGCAGTACTTC

D: .
length: 16
J: TRBJ2-3
size: .
V: TRBV5-5
CDR3: CASSLAPGVGTDTQYF
DNA: TGTGCCAGCAGCTTGGCCCCGGGAGTGGGCACAGATACGCAGTATTTT

D: .
length: 13
J: TRBJ1-1
size: once
V: TRBV19
CDR3: CASHLGVNTEAFF
DNA: TGTGCCAGTCACCTCGGAGTGAACACTGAAGCTTTCTTT

D: .
length: 16
J: TRBJ1-3
size: .
V: TRBV5-1
CDR3: CASSLALGAAGNTIYF
DNA: TGCGCCAGCAGCTTGGCCCTAGGGGCGGCTGGAAACACCATATATTTT

D: .
length: 13
J: TRBJ1-1
size: .
V: TRBV7-6
CDR3: CASKGGGASEAFF
DNA: TGTGCCAGCAAGGGGGGCGGGGCCTCTGAAGCTTTCTTT